This TCR beta chain was observed in a study of cytomegalovirus exposure and HLA in healthy donors. The germline gives CDR1 SGHRS, CDR2 YFSETQ. The CDR3 loop spans 15 amino acids. The ends lost 3 bases at V and 1 base at J; junction bases unmatched: 6. In the PCR, 60 Vbeta and 13 Jbeta primers were used. Here immunoSEQ multiplex PCR was the method, and the copy in TCRdb shows in-frame clones only, minus some. The data hold over 120,000 clones, with around a tenth observed a single time. The genes are TRBV5-1 and TRBJ1-1, with TRBD1 matching over 7 bases. The source of this sequence is a man in his fifties or sixties in good health and CMV-seronegative. Material: PBMCs. This CDR3 is CASSSGAGGNTEAFF. As DNA, the CDR3 is TGCGCCAGCAGCTCTGGGGCAGGGGGGAACACTGAAGCTTTCTTT. Together with reference TRBV5-1 and TRBJ1-1, the CDR3 gives the full variable domain: KAGVTQTPRYLIKTRGQQVTLSCSPISGHRSVSWYQQTPGQGLQFLFEYFSETQRNKGNFPGRFSGRQFSNSRSEMNVSTLELGDSALYLCASSSGAGGNTEAFFGQGTRLTVV.